These 7 T cell receptor beta chains share one sample of origin, sequenced in a study of cytomegalovirus exposure and HLA in healthy donors. Vbeta (60) and Jbeta (13) primers were used in the PCR. Sequenced by immunoSEQ multiplex PCR; TCRdb stores in-frame clones only, minus some. Here the sample spans 95,000 to 110,000 clones, about 80% being singletons. Sequencing was carried out using PBMCs. All receptors derive from a man aged 25 to 40 in good health and CMV-seropositive.

The chain carries TRBV13 and TRBJ2-5; D possibly corresponds to TRBD1 (6 bases). The end of the DNA fits TRBJ2-7 better, so the J call may be wrong. Germline CDR1 and CDR2: PRHDT and FYEKMQ (reference sequence). The CDR3 spans 17 residues. The CDR3 sequence: CASSLGSIFGLGGEQYF. The DNA of the CDR3 is TGTGCCAGCAGCTTGGGATCGATCTTCGGCCTAGGGGGCGAGCAGTACTTC.

V and J are TRBV7-8 and TRBJ2-1; D not certain. The V and J ends lost 5 bases and 9 bases respectively, with 14 bases between them. CDR1 and CDR2 from the germline V gene are SGHVS and FQNEAQ. This CDR3 is built from 13 residues. The CDR3 here is CASSRIGDGEQFF. DNA for the CDR3: TGTGCCAGCAGCCGCATAGGAGACGGTGAGCAGTTCTTC.

The V gene is TRBV6-5, the J gene TRBJ2-5, with 8 nucleotides matching TRBD1. CDR3 length: 15 amino acids. V trimming: 2 bases; J trimming: 5 bases; junction bases outside the gene matches: 7. Germline-derived CDR1 and CDR2 are MNHEY and SVGAGI. CDR3 DNA sequence: TGTGCCAGCAGTTACAGGGCAGGGGGCGCGGAGACCCAGTACTTC. The encoded protein is CASSYRAGGAETQYF.

V gene TRBV6-1 combines with J gene TRBJ2-3, with 7 bases lining up with TRBD2. Per germline, CDR1 MNHNS and CDR2 SASEGT. J lost 4 bases, V lost 2 bases, and 6 bases had no gene match. The CDR3 has 15 residues. CDR3 amino acids: CASSERAGSSDTQYF. For the CDR3, the DNA is TGTGCCAGCAGTGAACGAGCGGGATCCTCAGATACGCAGTATTTT.

The V gene is TRBV4-2, the J gene TRBJ2-7; 8 bases agree with TRBD1. J gave up 3 bases and V 1 base, and 8 bases lay outside the gene matches. Germline V CDR1 and CDR2: LGHNA, YNFKEQ. CDR3 length: 16 amino acids. CDR3 coding DNA: TGTGCCAGCAGCCAAGGACCTGGACAGGGTCACTACGAGCAGTACTTC. As protein: CASSQGPGQGHYEQYF.

The chain has TRBV5-1 and TRBJ1-6; perhaps TRBD1 as D (5 bases). This CDR3 region has 15 residues. Germline V CDR1 and CDR2: SGHRS, YFSETQ. V was trimmed by 6 bases and J by 8 bases, leaving 18 bases between them. For the CDR3, the DNA is TGCGCCAGCAAGGCCCAGGGCACAAGGGATTCACCCCTCCACTTT. The encoded protein is CASKAQGTRDSPLHF.

The rearrangement joins TRBV6-5 to TRBJ1-1; D perhaps matches TRBD1 (5 bases). The CDR3 totals 15 residues. The ends were cut back, 0 bases at V and 4 bases at J, with 12 bases in the middle. Germline CDR1 MNHEY, CDR2 SVGAGI. The CDR3: CASSYSGRDSTEAFF. In nucleotides, the CDR3 is TGTGCCAGCAGTTACTCGGGGCGCGATAGCACTGAAGCTTTCTTT.